This TCR beta chain appears in the sequencing data of a study of T cell responses to AZD1222 COVID-19 vaccine. Study results and limitations: None of the repertoires were sampled until the peak T cell response had passed. It should be noted that donors were predominantly white British and more often female, and clonal diversity was possibly underestimated. Recipients of AZD1222 seropositive at baseline numbered only 5 or 6. Spike-specific TCR breadth and depth went up after people got two AZD1222 doses.

The V and J ends lost 1 base and 4 bases respectively, with 13 bases between them. Germline V gene data show CDR1 as LGHDT and CDR2 as YNNKEL (reference sequence). The CDR3 runs to 15 residues. In regard to this clone: Its antigen is still unknown.

Some clones are missing from TCRdb's copy, which holds only in-frame ones; the method was immunoSEQ multiplex PCR. The table includes under 150,000 clones, about 94% detected once. This specimen consisted of peripheral blood, obtained on day 0 of AZD1222 vaccination. This TCR came from an adult in good health. The J gene is TRBJ1-2, the V gene TRBV3-1 (or the pseudogene TRBV3-2), with D perhaps matching TRBD1 (5 bases). The CDR3 region has the DNA TGTGCCAGCAGCCAAGTAAGGGGCGCTTTCTATGGCTACACCTTC. Its protein product is CASSQVRGAFYGYTF.